The rows below give T cell receptor beta chains drawn from one sample of a study of cytomegalovirus exposure and HLA in healthy donors. The protocol was immunoSEQ multiplex PCR, while the TCRdb copy is restricted to in-frame clones and leaves out a portion. The sample has about 130,000 clones; the top ten hold around 2.7%. The specimen sequenced was PBMCs. Receptors originate from a man aged 30 to 45 in good health and CMV-seronegative. CDR3s include the opening cysteine and the closing phenylalanine or tryptophan. D genes are given only for firm matches. Only part of the rows carry a size: once, few, many, or a class if the clone is expanded.

len	abundance	d_gene	v_gene	j_gene	CDR3nt	CDR3aa
14	-	TRBD1	TRBV30	TRBJ2-7	TGTGCCTGGAGTGCCCGGACAGGGCGAAGCGAGCAGTACTTC	CAWSARTGRSEQYF
15	-	-	TRBV4-1	TRBJ1-1	TGCGCCAGCAGCCAAGTTAACGGGGGAGTCACTGAAGCTTTCTTT	CASSQVNGGVTEAFF
18	-	-	TRBV27	TRBJ2-6	TGTGCCAGCAGCAGAGCACACAGGGTTGTCTCTGGGGCCAACGTCCTGACTTTC	CASSRAHRVVSGANVLTF
14	-	-	TRBV7-3	TRBJ2-4	TGTGCCAGCAGCTCGAACCCCCCGGAGGGCATTCAGTACTTC	CASSSNPPEGIQYF
14	-	-	TRBV14	TRBJ2-5	TGTGCCAGCAATCGGGACATAACTCAAGAGACCCAGTACTTC	CASNRDITQETQYF
12	-	TRBD2	TRBV30	TRBJ2-7	TGTGCCTGGAGTGTCGGGGGGGACGAGCAGTACTTC	CAWSVGGDEQYF
15	-	TRBD2	TRBV11-3	TRBJ2-1	TGTGCCAGCAGCTTAGACAGCGGGGCCTACAATGAGCAGTTCTTC	CASSLDSGAYNEQFF
15	-	TRBD1	TRBV6-1	TRBJ1-1	TGTGCCAGCAGTACTCCTCAGGGGGCCGGCACTGAAGCTTTCTTT	CASSTPQGAGTEAFF
12	medium-sized	-	TRBV6-1	TRBJ2-7	TGTGCCAGCAGTGAAGAAGAACTCGAGCAGTACTTC	CASSEEELEQYF
16	-	TRBD2	TRBV5-6	TRBJ2-1	TGTGCCAGCAGCGTCCTGACTAGCGGGCCTTACAATGAGCAGTTCTTC	CASSVLTSGPYNEQFF
14	-	-	TRBV9	TRBJ1-4	TGTGCCAGCACCTTCTCGGGTGAGGAGGAAAAACTGTTTTTT	CASTFSGEEEKLFF
15	-	TRBD1	TRBV10-3	TRBJ2-7	TGTGCCATCAGTGGGCGGACAGGTAACTCCTACGAGCAGTACTTC	CAISGRTGNSYEQYF
14	-	-	TRBV7-2	TRBJ2-3	TGTGCCAGCAGTCCAGGGGCGAGCACAGATACGCAGTATTTT	CASSPGASTDTQYF
13	-	-	TRBV7-9	TRBJ1-1	TGTGCCAGCAGCTTCAGGGAGGGAACTGAAGCTTTCTTT	CASSFREGTEAFF
14	-	TRBD2	TRBV7-9	TRBJ2-7	TGTGCCAGCAGCTCGACTAGCGGGGTTAACGAGCAGTACTTC	CASSSTSGVNEQYF
17	-	-	TRBV5-1	TRBJ1-4	TGCGCCAGCAGCTTGGTTCGGGTGGCCGCCACGAGGGAAAAACTGTTTTTT	CASSLVRVAATREKLFF
18	-	-	TRBV15	TRBJ2-3	TGTGCCACCAGCACACCGCGCAAATTTCGGACTGACACAGATACGCAGTATTTT	CATSTPRKFRTDTDTQYF
15	-	-	TRBV5-5	TRBJ2-5	TGTGCCAGCAGCTATCTACTAGCACACCAAGAGACCCAGTACTTC	CASSYLLAHQETQYF
16	-	TRBD1	TRBV4-2	TRBJ1-2	TGTGCCAGCAGCCAAGATGGCGGGACAGGGGCTGGGGGCTACACCTTC	CASSQDGGTGAGGYTF
14	-	-	TRBV5-6	TRBJ2-1	TGTGCCAGCAGCGCGCGGACAGCTTACAATGAGCAGTTCTTC	CASSARTAYNEQFF
14	-	-	TRBV7-2	TRBJ1-1	TGTGCCAGCAGCTTAGGTGGCTTGAACACTGAAGCTTTCTTT	CASSLGGLNTEAFF
11	-	-	TRBV29-1	TRBJ2-7	TGCAGCGTTGAAAGCGTCTACGAGCAGTACTTC	CSVESVYEQYF
15	-	-	TRBV5-1	TRBJ2-3	TGCGCCAGCAGACCGCCGGGACTCCCCACAGATACGCAGTATTTT	CASRPPGLPTDTQYF
16	-	-	TRBV30	TRBJ2-7	TGTGCCTGGAGTGAGGTGCTGTCGGGGGTGGGGTACGAGCAGTACTTC	CAWSEVLSGVGYEQYF
14	-	-	TRBV2	TRBJ2-7	TGTGCCAGCAGTGAAGCGCTACAGTCCTACGAGCAGTACTTC	CASSEALQSYEQYF
16	-	-	TRBV5-6	TRBJ2-1	TGTGCCAGCAGCTTGTTTCTCACCTCGGGGGTCGATGAGCAGTTCTTC	CASSLFLTSGVDEQFF
15	-	-	TRBV10-1	TRBJ2-2	TGCGCCAGCAGTCCGACTAGTGCAGACACCGGGGAGCTGTTTTTT	CASSPTSADTGELFF
15	-	TRBD1	TRBV7-3	TRBJ2-7	TGTGCCAGCAGCCCCCGGACAGGGCAGAGTGGCGAGCAGTACTTC	CASSPRTGQSGEQYF
16	-	-	TRBV7-8	TRBJ2-5	TGTGCCAGCAGCTTAAACAGGGCAGATCGCCAAGAGACCCAGTACTTC	CASSLNRADRQETQYF
18	-	TRBD2	TRBV18	TRBJ2-7	TGTGCCAGCTCACCACCGCGACTAGCGGGAGTTTACTCCTACGAGCAGTACTTC	CASSPPRLAGVYSYEQYF
16	-	-	TRBV4-2	TRBJ2-3	TGTGCCAGCAGCCTAATAGGAGGCACTTCCACAGATACGCAGTATTTT	CASSLIGGTSTDTQYF
13	-	-	TRBV6-5	TRBJ2-7	TGTGCCAGCAGTTACATCAACGCTCGCGAGCAGTACTTC	CASSYINAREQYF
14	-	-	TRBV19	TRBJ2-4	TGTGCCAGTAGTATAGATCAGGGCAAAAACATTCAGTACTTC	CASSIDQGKNIQYF
15	-	-	TRBV5-5	TRBJ1-1	TGTGCCAGCAGCAACCCGCTGGGAGGGTACACTGAAGCTTTCTTT	CASSNPLGGYTEAFF
15	-	TRBD1	TRBV28	TRBJ1-1	TGTGCCAGCAATGGGATGAACCGGGACAGGACAGAAGCTTTCTTT	CASNGMNRDRTEAFF
13	-	-	TRBV6-5	TRBJ1-2	TGTGCCAGCAGGACACCCGCTAACTATGGCTACACCTTC	CASRTPANYGYTF
15	-	TRBD2	TRBV5-8	TRBJ2-2	TGTGCCAGCAGCATGACTGGGACTAGCCCCGGGGAGCTGTTTTTT	CASSMTGTSPGELFF
14	-	-	TRBV7-9	TRBJ2-7	TGTGCCAGCAGCATCCTACAGGGATCCTACGAGCAGTACTTC	CASSILQGSYEQYF
15	-	TRBD2	TRBV13	TRBJ2-2	TGTGCCAGCAGCCGCCTAGCGGGGAACACCGGGGAGCTGTTTTTT	CASSRLAGNTGELFF
17	-	-	TRBV7-8	TRBJ1-1	TGTGCCAGCAGCTTAGGTGGGCTGGTTCGGCCGAACACTGAAGCTTTCTTT	CASSLGGLVRPNTEAFF
18	-	TRBD2	TRBV7-3	TRBJ2-1	TGTGCCAGCAGCCCCGGGGGACTAGCGGGAGGAGGGTACAATGAGCAGTTCTTC	CASSPGGLAGGGYNEQFF
11	-	-	TRBV20-1	TRBJ2-7	TGCAGTGCTAGCGGGGGGCTGGAGCAGTACTTC	CSASGGLEQYF
16	-	-	TRBV25-1	TRBJ1-1	TGTGCCAGCAGCGGGTTCGGCAGGGTAAGGGACACTGAAGCTTTCTTT	CASSGFGRVRDTEAFF
18	-	TRBD2	TRBV2	TRBJ2-7	TGTGCCAGCAGTGAAATCACTAGCGGGAGGGCCATAGCGCTCGAGCAGTACTTC	CASSEITSGRAIALEQYF
13	-	-	TRBV28	TRBJ1-5	TGTGCCAGCAGTTTACAGTTCAAACAGCCCCAGCATTTT	CASSLQFKQPQHF
14	-	TRBD1	TRBV5-6	TRBJ2-7	TGTGCCAGCAGCTTTTCCGGGACAGGCTGCGAGCAGTACTTC	CASSFSGTGCEQYF
15	-	-	TRBV5-8	TRBJ2-2	TGTGCCAGCAGCTTGATGCGGGCCCGAACCGGGGAGCTGTTTTTT	CASSLMRARTGELFF
14	-	-	TRBV7-9	TRBJ1-1	TGTGCCAGCAGCCTAAGCGGCGTTAGCACTGAAGCTTTCTTT	CASSLSGVSTEAFF
15	-	TRBD2	TRBV30	TRBJ2-1	TGTGCCTGGAGGGAACTAGCGGGAGGGCCAAATGAGCAGTTCTTC	CAWRELAGGPNEQFF
15	-	TRBD2	TRBV28	TRBJ2-1	TGTGCCAGCAGTTCCTATCGGGAGGGAGACAATGAGCAGTTCTTC	CASSSYREGDNEQFF